Presented here are 8 T cell receptor beta chains from one specimen sequenced in a study of CD8 T cells in ankylosing spondylitis. Study-wide findings and caveats: One TCR beta motif, made up of several highly homologous variants, appeared characteristic of ankylosing spondylitis blood.

No antigens are known for them. From the 5' RACE reads, TCRdb called clonotypes with MiXCR, one entry per CDR3 protein. Of some 840,000 distinct CDR3 sequences detected, around 11% appear once; the ten largest clones hold approximately 0.46%. Material for sequencing was blood, either unsorted or a sorted T cell fraction (not recorded which). Source of these receptors: a male donor with ankylosing spondylitis.

The chain uses TRBV11-3 and TRBJ2-7, with D possibly TRBD1 on 5 matching bases. V was trimmed by 3 bases and J by 6 bases, leaving 12 bases between them. Germline V gives CDR1 SGHNT, CDR2 YENEEA. The CDR3 covers 13 residues. The CDR3 sequence is CASSFGAFSEQYF. The CDR3 DNA reads as TGTGCCAGCAGCTTTGGGGCCTTTAGCGAGCAGTACTTC.

This clonotype was detected ten times or more. The rearrangement joins TRBV15 to TRBJ2-7; 7 bases are shared with TRBD2. Germline V gene sequence: CDR1 LNHNV, CDR2 YYDKDF (reference sequence). The CDR3 loop spans 14 amino acids. V was clipped by 6 bases and J by 5 bases; unmatched bases: 10. The CDR3 reads CATSYSGLTDEQYF. The CDR3 DNA reads as TGTGCCACCAGTTACTCGGGACTAACGGACGAGCAGTACTTC.

This clonotype appeared many times. The J gene is TRBJ2-7, the V gene TRBV5-1; D is perhaps TRBD1 (6 bases). The CDR3 is 15 residues long. V dropped 0 bases and J dropped 3 bases, with 13 bases sitting between them. The germline CDR1 and CDR2 sequences are SGHRS and YFSETQ. In nucleotides, the CDR3 is TGCGCCAGCAGCTTGGGATCCAGGGGAGACTACGAGCAGTACTTC. This codes for CASSLGSRGDYEQYF.

This chain uses TRBV5-1 with TRBJ2-1; 12 bases agree with TRBD2. The length of the CDR3 is 14 residues. The germline V gene encodes CDR1 SGHRS and CDR2 YFSETQ. V gave up 5 bases and J gave up 5 bases; unmatched junction bases: 2. Here the CDR3 DNA reads TGCGCCAGCAGGGCTAGCGGGAGGGACAATGAGCAGTTCTTC. Its translation is CASRASGRDNEQFF.

V and J are TRBV20-1 and TRBJ2-2, with 9 bases lining up with TRBD1. V trimming: 5 bases; J trimming: 5 bases; junction bases outside the gene matches: 6. CDR3 size: 14 residues. CDR1 DFQATT and CDR2 SNEGSKA come from the germline V gene (reference sequence). The CDR3 sequence: CSAVRDRVTGELFF. The CDR3 DNA sequence: TGCAGTGCTGTCCGGGACAGGGTAACCGGGGAGCTGTTTTTT.

Ten or more counts support this clonotype. The chain uses TRBV20-1 and TRBJ2-5; D might be TRBD1 (6 bases). Per germline, CDR1 DFQATT and CDR2 SNEGSKA (reference sequence). The CDR3 extends over 13 amino acids. The CDR3 is CSHRNTGSETQYF. The CDR3 DNA reads TGCAGCCACAGAAATACAGGGTCCGAGACCCAGTACTTC.

The chain couples TRBV5-5 to TRBJ2-7; tentatively, D is TRBD2 (6 bases). The CDR3 is 15 amino acids. Between the trimmed V and J ends, which lost 3 bases and 2 bases, there was a span of 15 bases. CDR1 and CDR2 from the germline V gene are SGHKS and YYEKEE (reference sequence). CDR3 region: CASSSGTGEAYEQYF. CDR3 coding DNA: TGTGCCAGCAGCTCGGGGACTGGGGAAGCCTACGAGCAGTACTTC.

The rearrangement joins TRBV20-1 to TRBJ2-1; the match to TRBD1 covers 12 bases. Germline values: CDR1 DFQATT, CDR2 SNEGSKA (reference sequence). The V gene end was trimmed by 0 bases and the J gene end by 8 bases; junction bases not matched to a gene: 5. The CDR3 covers 15 residues. This chain's CDR3 is CSARDGTGGLDEQFF. The CDR3 nucleotides are TGCAGTGCTAGAGATGGGACAGGGGGCTTGGATGAGCAGTTCTTC.